Listed below are T cell receptor beta chains from one sample, sequenced in a study of blood T cell repertoires in COVID-19. Measured with immunoSEQ multiplex PCR; TCRdb has only the in-frame clones, and not every one. This table has a few hundred thousand clones, 65% to 90% appearing once. Sequenced input: peripheral blood. The receptors here all came from a woman in her forties or fifties with acute or convalescent COVID-19. Each CDR3 is given with its conserved first and last residue. A D gene is named only where the DNA matches it firmly. Part of the rows lack a size; the others show once, few, many or a class for expanded clones.

J gene | V gene | D gene | clone size | CDR3 protein | CDR3 DNA
TRBJ1-4 | TRBV20-1 | . | . | CSARLPGKLFF | TGCAGTGCTAGGTTGCCGGGAAAACTGTTTTTT
TRBJ2-5 | TRBV6-5 | TRBD1 | . | CASSSPSGGHQETQYF | TGTGCCAGCAGTTCCCCATCAGGGGGCCATCAAGAGACCCAGTACTTC
TRBJ1-3 | TRBV28 | . | . | CASSPLNSGNTIYF | TGTGCCAGCAGCCCACTAAACTCTGGAAACACCATATATTTT
TRBJ1-2 | TRBV28 | . | . | CASGREGFGYTF | TGTGCCAGCGGGAGGGAGGGATTTGGCTACACCTTC
TRBJ2-2 | TRBV19 | . | many | CASSRRVPGQPGELFF | TGTGCCAGTAGTCGACGGGTCCCGGGACAACCCGGGGAGCTGTTTTTT
TRBJ1-5 | TRBV6-2/TRBV6-3 | . | . | CASSYSGGNNQPQHF | TGTGCCAGCAGTTACTCGGGGGGGAACAATCAGCCCCAGCATTTT
TRBJ2-5 | TRBV9 | . | few | CASSVGGLEETQYF | TGTGCCAGCAGCGTAGGAGGACTGGAAGAGACCCAGTACTTC
TRBJ2-3 | TRBV28 | . | . | CASSAFGPDTQYF | TGTGCCAGCAGTGCTTTTGGGCCAGATACGCAGTATTTT
TRBJ1-6 | TRBV5-1 | . | . | CASSLQGTISYNSPLHF | TGCGCCAGCAGCTTGCAGGGAACCATCTCCTATAATTCACCCCTCCACTTT
TRBJ1-1 | TRBV28 | . | . | CASSRERAFF | TGTGCCAGCAGTCGGGAAAGAGCTTTCTTT
TRBJ2-2 | TRBV19 | . | few | CASSGPGAGVSNTGELFF | TGTGCCAGTAGCGGCCCTGGGGCAGGGGTTTCAAACACCGGGGAGCTGTTTTTT
TRBJ2-2 | TRBV7-8 | TRBD2 | . | CASSERPGSGGPKNTGELFF | TGTGCCAGCAGCGAGCGGCCAGGTAGCGGGGGGCCGAAGAACACCGGGGAGCTGTTTTTT
TRBJ1-1 | TRBV5-1 | . | . | CASSLGRRNTEAFF | TGCGCCAGCAGCTTGGGTAGGAGGAACACTGAAGCTTTCTTT
TRBJ1-6 | TRBV28 | TRBD1 | . | CASFSRGRSPLHF | TGTGCCAGCTTTTCTAGGGGGCGCTCACCCCTCCACTTT
TRBJ2-3 | TRBV3-1/TRBV3-2 | . | once | CASSQVSAGKTTDTQYF | TGTGCCAGCAGCCAAGTTTCTGCGGGGAAGACCACAGATACGCAGTATTTT
TRBJ2-7 | TRBV2 | TRBD2 | once | CARSSSGIDEQYF | TGTGCCAGGTCGTCGAGCGGGATCGACGAGCAGTACTTC
TRBJ1-5 | TRBV5-1 | . | . | CASSSLPGVGQPQHF | TGCGCCAGCAGCAGCCTTCCAGGGGTGGGTCAGCCCCAGCATTTT
TRBJ1-5 | TRBV19 | . | . | CASNVRVHYQPQHF | TGTGCCAGTAATGTGCGAGTTCACTATCAGCCCCAGCATTTT